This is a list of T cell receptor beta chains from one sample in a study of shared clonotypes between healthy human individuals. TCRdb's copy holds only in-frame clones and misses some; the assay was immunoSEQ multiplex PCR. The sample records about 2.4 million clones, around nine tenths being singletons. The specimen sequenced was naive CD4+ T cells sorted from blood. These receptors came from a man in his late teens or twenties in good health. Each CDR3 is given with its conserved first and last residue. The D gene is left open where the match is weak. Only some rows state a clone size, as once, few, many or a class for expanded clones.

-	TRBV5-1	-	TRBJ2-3	TGCGCCAGCAGCTTGCCCTCCACGAATACGCAGTATTTT	CASSLPSTNTQYF
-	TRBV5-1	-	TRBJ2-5	TGCGCCAGCAGCTTGGAAGCAGGGCGCGAGACCCAGTACTTC	CASSLEAGRETQYF
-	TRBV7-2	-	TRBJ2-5	TGTGCCAGCAGCTTAGTAGGGACGGACTGGACCCAGTACTTC	CASSLVGTDWTQYF
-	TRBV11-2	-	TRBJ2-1	TGTGCCAGCAGCCAAGTCCTTCATGGTGAGCAGTTCTTC	CASSQVLHGEQFF
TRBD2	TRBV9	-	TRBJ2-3	TGTGCCAGCACTCCCGGACTAGCGGGGCGAGATACGCAGTATTTT	CASTPGLAGRDTQYF
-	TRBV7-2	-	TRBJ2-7	TGTGCCAGCAGCTTAGCGGCCGATTACGAGCAGTACTTC	CASSLAADYEQYF
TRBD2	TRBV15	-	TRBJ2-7	TGTGCCACACGGACTAGCGGCTCCTACGAGCAGTACTTC	CATRTSGSYEQYF
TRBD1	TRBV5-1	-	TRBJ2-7	TGCGCCAGCAGAGCGCCGGGACAGGGGTACGAGCAGTACTTC	CASRAPGQGYEQYF
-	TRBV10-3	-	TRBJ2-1	TGTGCCATCAGTGAGATTGGGTCGGGGTTCCATGAGCAGTTCTTC	CAISEIGSGFHEQFF
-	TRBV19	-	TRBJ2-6	TGTGCCAGTAGTATTGGACGGAGCTCTGGGGCCAACGTCCTGACTTTC	CASSIGRSSGANVLTF
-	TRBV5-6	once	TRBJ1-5	TGTGCCAGCAGCTTGGCTGGAGGGAATCAGCCCCAGCATTTT	CASSLAGGNQPQHF
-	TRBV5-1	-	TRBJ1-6	TGCGCCAGCAGCACCGGACAGAATTCACCCCTCCACTTT	CASSTGQNSPLHF
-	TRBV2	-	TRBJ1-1	TGTGCCAGCAGCTGGGATCAGATCAACACTGAAGCTTTCTTT	CASSWDQINTEAFF
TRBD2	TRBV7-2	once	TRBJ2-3	TGTGCCAGCAGCTTCAGTTTGACTAGCGGGGGAGGGGATACGCAGTATTTT	CASSFSLTSGGGDTQYF
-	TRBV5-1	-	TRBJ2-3	TGCGCCAGCAGCTTGGGGGTTATCACAGATACGCAGTATTTT	CASSLGVITDTQYF
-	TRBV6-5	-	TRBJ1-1	TGTGCCAGCAGTTATACAGCCGGGCCCAAAACTGAAGCTTTCTTT	CASSYTAGPKTEAFF
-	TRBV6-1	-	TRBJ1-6	TGTGCCAGCAGGATAGACAGCTCCTATAATTCACCCCTCCACTTT	CASRIDSSYNSPLHF
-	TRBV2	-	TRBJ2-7	TGTGCCAGCAGTGGAGGGGACCCACGGTCGGGCTACGAGCAGTACTTC	CASSGGDPRSGYEQYF
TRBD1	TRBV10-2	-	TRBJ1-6	TGCGCCAGCAGCCATCCGGGACAGGGTTTAAAGGGTAATTCACCCCTCCACTTT	CASSHPGQGLKGNSPLHF
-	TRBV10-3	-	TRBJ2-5	TGTGCCACGCAGGGGGGGTTAGAGACCCAGTACTTC	CATQGGLETQYF
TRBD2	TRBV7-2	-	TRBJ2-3	TGTGCCAGCAGCGGACTAGCGGTCGGAGATACGCAGTATTTT	CASSGLAVGDTQYF
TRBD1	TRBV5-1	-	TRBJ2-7	TGCGCCAGCAGCCCGGGACAGGAATACGAGCAGTACTTC	CASSPGQEYEQYF
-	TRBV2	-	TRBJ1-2	TGTGCCAGCAGCGGCAACAGTGGCGGCTACACCTTC	CASSGNSGGYTF
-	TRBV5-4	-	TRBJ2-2	TGTGCCAGCAGCTTGGACAGAACCGGGGAGCTGTTTTTT	CASSLDRTGELFF
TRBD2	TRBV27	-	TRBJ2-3	TGTGCCAGCAGAATAGTCACCGGACTAGCGGGGTCCACAGATACGCAGTATTTT	CASRIVTGLAGSTDTQYF
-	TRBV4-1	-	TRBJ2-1	TGCGCCAGCAGCCGAGTGATATCGGGTGAGCAGTTCTTC	CASSRVISGEQFF
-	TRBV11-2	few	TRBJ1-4	TGTGCCAGCAGCTTAGCCTCACGAGGGGCCTATGAAAAACTGTTTTTT	CASSLASRGAYEKLFF
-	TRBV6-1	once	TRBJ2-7	TGTGCCAGCAGCGCCCGGGACGGACCCTACGAGCAGTACTTC	CASSARDGPYEQYF
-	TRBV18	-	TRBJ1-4	TGTGCCAGCTCACCAGGGGTGAAGAATGAAAAACTGTTTTTT	CASSPGVKNEKLFF
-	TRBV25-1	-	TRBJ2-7	TGTGCCAGCACCTATCCCTACGAGCAGTACTTC	CASTYPYEQYF
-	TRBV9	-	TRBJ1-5	TGTGCCAGCAGCGTAGATGGGGCCAGCAATCAGCCCCAGCATTTT	CASSVDGASNQPQHF
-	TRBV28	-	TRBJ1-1	TGTGCCAGCAGTCTGGACCCAGTGAACACTGAAGCTTTCTTT	CASSLDPVNTEAFF